Listed below are T cell receptor beta chains from one sample, sequenced in a study of radiation and T cells in renal cell carcinoma. Assay: immunoSEQ multiplex PCR; the TCRdb copy retains only in-frame clones and omits some. Of tens of thousands of clones listed, around 77% are singletons. Sequencing was performed on blood, taken from a patient whose treatment included radiotherapy and nephrectomy. All receptors derive from a man in his sixties with renal cell carcinoma. CDR3s include the opening cysteine and the closing phenylalanine or tryptophan. A D gene is named only where the DNA matches it firmly. Some rows mark clone size as missing; the rest say once, few, many or name a class of expanded clone.

TRBV9	NA	TRBD1	TRBJ1-3	CASSVTGVSGNTIYF	TGTGCCAGCAGCGTGACAGGGGTTTCTGGAAACACCATATATTTT
TRBV16	NA	NA	TRBJ1-3	CASSQDRNSGNTIYF	TGTGCCAGCAGCCAAGACAGGAACTCTGGAAACACCATATATTTT
TRBV9	NA	TRBD2	TRBJ2-5	CASSGTREGGETQYF	TGTGCCAGCAGCGGGACACGGGAGGGAGGGGAGACCCAGTACTTC
TRBV2	NA	NA	TRBJ2-5	CASGGDTQETQYF	TGTGCCAGCGGGGGCGACACGCAAGAGACCCAGTACTTC
TRBV25-1	NA	NA	TRBJ2-7	CASKDSSYEQYF	TGTGCCAGCAAGGACAGCTCCTACGAGCAGTACTTC
TRBV30	once	NA	TRBJ1-2	CAWRGPGQPDGYTF	TGTGCCTGGAGGGGCCCCGGACAGCCGGATGGCTACACCTTC
TRBV25-1	NA	TRBD1	TRBJ2-5	CASSGRGDRGPQETQYF	TGTGCCAGCAGTGGGAGGGGGGACAGGGGGCCCCAAGAGACCCAGTACTTC
TRBV11-2	few	NA	TRBJ1-2	CASSSSGVSGYTF	TGTGCCAGCAGCTCCTCGGGGGTTAGTGGCTACACCTTC
TRBV11-2	NA	TRBD1	TRBJ1-5	CASSLAGGQPQHF	TGTGCCAGCAGCTTGGCAGGGGGCCAGCCCCAGCATTTT
TRBV10-2	NA	TRBD1	TRBJ2-7	CASTQTGGDYEQYF	TGCGCCAGCACCCAGACAGGGGGGGACTACGAGCAGTACTTC
TRBV5-1	NA	TRBD1	TRBJ1-1	CASSADGQGGAEAFF	TGCGCCAGCAGCGCGGACGGACAGGGTGGCGCTGAAGCTTTCTTT
TRBV5-6	NA	TRBD1	TRBJ2-3	CASSLPGTGGTDTQYF	TGTGCCAGCAGCTTGCCCGGGACAGGGGGCACAGATACGCAGTATTTT
TRBV12-5	NA	TRBD1	TRBJ2-5	CASGPGQGPQETQYF	TGTGCTAGTGGACCCGGACAGGGACCTCAAGAGACCCAGTACTTC
TRBV5-8	NA	NA	TRBJ2-1	CASSLLYEQFF	TGTGCCAGCAGCTTGCTATATGAGCAGTTCTTC
TRBV11-3	NA	NA	TRBJ1-2	CASSSHGKGTNYGYTF	TGTGCCAGCAGCTCCCACGGGAAGGGGACTAACTATGGCTACACCTTC
TRBV6-5	NA	NA	TRBJ1-2	CASIDSQGGYTF	TGTGCCAGCATCGACAGCCAAGGGGGCTACACCTTC
TRBV11-2	few	TRBD1	TRBJ1-1	CASSLNGQGTEAFF	TGTGCCAGCAGCTTAAATGGACAGGGAACTGAAGCTTTCTTT
TRBV4-3	NA	NA	TRBJ1-1	CASSQDWGMNTEAFF	TGCGCCAGCAGCCAAGATTGGGGGATGAACACTGAAGCTTTCTTT
TRBV9	NA	NA	TRBJ1-2	CASSAGQPRIYGYTF	TGTGCCAGCAGCGCCGGACAGCCGAGAATCTATGGCTACACCTTC
TRBV14	NA	NA	TRBJ2-5	CASSQGAGSQETQYF	TGTGCCAGCAGCCAAGGAGCGGGCTCACAAGAGACCCAGTACTTC
TRBV15	NA	TRBD2	TRBJ2-4	CATSTPSGGAQGIQYF	TGTGCCACCAGCACGCCTAGCGGGGGGGCCCAGGGCATTCAGTACTTC
TRBV10-3	NA	NA	TRBJ2-1	CAISGTVNEQFF	TGTGCCATCAGTGGGACAGTCAATGAGCAGTTCTTC
TRBV2	NA	TRBD1	TRBJ1-4	CASTKLPGQKDEKLFF	TGTGCCAGCACCAAACTCCCGGGACAGAAGGATGAAAAACTGTTTTTT
TRBV7-2	NA	NA	TRBJ1-2	CASSLAGARGYTF	TGTGCCAGCAGCTTAGCAGGGGCGAGGGGCTACACCTTC
TRBV5-1	few	NA	TRBJ1-1	CASSLQQGFGTEAFF	TGCGCCAGTTCACTCCAGCAGGGTTTTGGGACTGAAGCTTTCTTT
TRBV11-2	few	NA	TRBJ1-1	CASSFSSVAAFF	TGTGCCAGCAGCTTTTCTAGTGTCGCGGCTTTCTTT
TRBV29-1	NA	NA	TRBJ2-3	CSVGRSRGTDTQYF	TGCAGCGTGGGACGGTCTCGGGGCACAGATACGCAGTATTTT
TRBV30	NA	NA	TRBJ2-6	CAWRDFGGPGANVLTF	TGTGCCTGGAGGGACTTTGGGGGTCCCGGGGCCAACGTCCTGACTTTC
TRBV5-6	NA	NA	TRBJ2-3	CASSLSWDSTDTQYF	TGTGCCAGCAGCTTGTCGTGGGACAGCACAGATACGCAGTATTTT
TRBV7-8	NA	NA	TRBJ2-1	CASSPVGNEQFF	TGTGCCAGCAGCCCAGTGGGCAATGAGCAGTTCTTC
TRBV11-2	NA	TRBD2	TRBJ2-5	CASSLEAGGREETQYF	TGTGCCAGCAGCTTAGAAGCGGGGGGCAGAGAAGAGACCCAGTACTTC
TRBV10-3	NA	NA	TRBJ2-3	CAISEPGLGGTDTQYF	TGTGCCATCAGTGAGCCCGGACTAGGGGGGACAGATACGCAGTATTTT
TRBV18	NA	NA	TRBJ1-2	CASSPQTNYGYTF	TGTGCCAGCTCACCACAGACTAACTATGGCTACACCTTC
TRBV5-6	NA	NA	TRBJ2-2	CASSRPGSPGELFF	TGTGCCAGCAGCCGACCAGGGTCCCCCGGGGAGCTGTTTTTT
TRBV9	NA	NA	TRBJ1-2	CASSVDAGDLYGYTF	TGTGCCAGCAGCGTAGATGCGGGGGACCTCTATGGCTACACCTTC
TRBV10-1	NA	TRBD2	TRBJ2-1	CASSVGGGPYNEQFF	TGCGCCAGCAGTGTCGGCGGGGGGCCCTACAATGAGCAGTTCTTC
TRBV10-3	NA	NA	TRBJ1-2	CAISETASYGYTF	TGTGCCATCAGTGAGACAGCCAGCTATGGCTACACCTTC
TRBV5-1	NA	NA	TRBJ2-5	CATRRDGQYQETQYF	TGCGCCACCAGAAGGGACGGACAGTACCAAGAGACCCAGTACTTC
TRBV9	NA	NA	TRBJ2-1	CASSVVENEQFF	TGTGCCAGCAGCGTAGTAGAAAATGAGCAGTTCTTC
TRBV6-5	NA	NA	TRBJ2-7	CASSYSSQAASYEQYF	TGTGCCAGCAGTTACTCGAGTCAGGCCGCCTCCTACGAGCAGTACTTC
TRBV4-1	few	NA	TRBJ2-2	CASSPRDVTNTGELFF	TGCGCCAGCAGCCCTCGGGACGTAACGAACACCGGGGAGCTGTTTTTT
TRBV6-6	NA	NA	TRBJ1-2	CATTPRDYGYTF	TGTGCCACCACCCCCAGAGATTATGGCTACACCTTC
TRBV19	NA	NA	TRBJ2-3	CASSSQGWNTQYF	TGTGCCAGTAGTTCCCAGGGATGGAATACGCAGTATTTT